The 15 T cell receptor beta chains reported below all come from one sample, sequenced in a study of T cells after yellow fever vaccination. TCRdb recomputed calls from the 5' RACE reads with MiXCR, one row per CDR3 protein. This sample carries 500,000 to 550,000 distinct CDR3 sequences, 20% to 25% of them seen once, and the ten largest clones take about 17%. Source: PBMCs, taken approximately 20 days after the first yellow fever vaccination. These receptors all stem from a man aged 18 to 30 who received the YFV17D yellow fever vaccine.

This clonotype occurred a few times. The chain is built from TRBV20-1 and TRBJ1-2; D possibly corresponds to TRBD1 (6 bases). The V gene lost 1 base and the J gene lost 0 bases, with 12 bases spanning the gap. The CDR3 sequence is 15 residues long. Germline loops: CDR1 DFQATT, CDR2 SNEGSKA (reference sequence). In nucleotides, the CDR3 is TGCAGTGCTAGAGCCCACAGGGAATCTAACTATGGCTACACCTTC. Protein product: CSARAHRESNYGYTF.

This clonotype has only one observation. Likely a read error: the CDR3 ends without its conserved phenylalanine or tryptophan. The chain recombines TRBV5-1 with TRBJ1-1; possibly TRBD1 for D (5 bases). CDR3 size: 14 residues. The V end lost 2 bases, the J end lost 5 bases, and 13 bases lay between the germline ends. Germline-derived CDR1 and CDR2 are SGHRS and YFSETQ. The CDR3, as DNA: TGCGCCAGCAGCTTCCGGGGCTTGGGGACTGAAGCTTTCTAT. It translates to CASSFRGLGTEAFY.

Remarks on this clonotype: A junction end diverges from the germline sequence, so it may reflect a read error. The V and J genes are TRBV11-1 and TRBJ2-3; a possible D gene is TRBD1 (5 bases). The CDR3 loop spans 15 amino acids. Germline CDR1 is SGHAT and CDR2 is FQDESV (reference sequence). This CDR3 reads CVSSYRSGPTDTQYF. For the CDR3, the DNA is TGTGTCAGCAGCTACAGGTCTGGGCCCACAGATACGCAGTATTTT.

The chain links TRBV27 to TRBJ2-7; D gene uncertain. Germline values: CDR1 MNHEY, CDR2 SMNVEV (reference sequence). The CDR3 loop spans 13 amino acids. Trimming shortened V by 8 bases and J by 0 bases, and 11 bases separated the two germline ends. The CDR3 sequence is CASALRSSYEQYF. The CDR3 coding sequence is TGTGCCAGCGCGCTCCGGAGCTCCTACGAGCAGTACTTC.

The table lists this clonotype with a few counts. V gene TRBV7-9 combines with J gene TRBJ2-3; no clear D gene. CDR3 length equals 13 residues. V lost 1 base and J lost 4, with 6 bases in between. Per germline, CDR1 SEHNR and CDR2 FQNEAQ (reference sequence). The CDR3 spells CASSLVQPDTQYF. As DNA, the CDR3 is TGTGCCAGCAGCTTAGTTCAGCCAGATACGCAGTATTTT.

This clonotype was seen repeatedly, ten times or more. The chain carries TRBV20-1 and TRBJ2-1; 8 positions match TRBD2. Trimming at V came to 6 bases and at J to 7 bases, leaving 17 bases not matched to a gene. The CDR3 runs 16 residues. Germline V gene sequence: CDR1 DFQATT, CDR2 SNEGSKA (reference sequence). CDR3: CSALTLRGGARNEQFF. The CDR3 DNA sequence: TGCAGTGCCCTAACCCTTCGGGGGGGGGCGAGGAATGAGCAGTTCTTC.

This clonotype showed up just a few times. The V gene is TRBV21-1, the J gene TRBJ2-7. TRBV21-1 is tagged as a pseudogene. The CDR3 has 14 amino acids. The CDR3 nucleotides read TGTGCCAGCAATGAGACTTCCTCTCCCTACGAGCAGTACTTC. Its translation: CASNETSSPYEQYF.

This clonotype was found a few times. V usage is TRBV6-1 and J usage is TRBJ1-6; 7 positions agree with TRBD1. Germline CDR1 is MNHNS and CDR2 is SASEGT. Trimming at V came to 7 bases and at J to 10 bases, leaving 7 bases not matched to a gene. The CDR3 has 13 amino acids. CDR3 coding DNA: TGTGCCAGCAACTCACAGGGGAGGTCACCCCTCCACTTT. As protein: CASNSQGRSPLHF.

This clonotype was seen ten or more times. The CDR3 loop reads CATSRDFSGAGEGETQYF. CDR3 in DNA: TGTGCCACCAGCAGAGATTTTAGTGGAGCGGGGGAGGGAGAGACCCAGTACTTC. V is TRBV15 and J is TRBJ2-5; 8 bases map to TRBD2. Germline trimming cut 0 bases from V and 4 bases from J; bases unmatched to any gene: 13. This CDR3 is 18 amino acids long. Germline CDR1 reads LNHNV; CDR2 reads YYDKDF (reference sequence).

The V call is TRBV28, the J call TRBJ2-2; TRBD1 aligns across 7 bases. V shed 3 bases, J shed 6 bases, and the junction held 13 bases outside the gene matches. Germline lookup yields CDR1 MDHEN and CDR2 SYDVKM. The CDR3 spans 17 residues. The CDR3 spells CASSFRGGRGTAGELFF. The CDR3, as DNA: TGTGCCAGCAGTTTCCGAGGCGGCAGGGGGACCGCCGGGGAGCTGTTTTTT.

The chain links TRBV4-1 to TRBJ1-5; D is unclear. Trimming left V 0 bases short and J 5 bases short, with 8 bases between. This CDR3 is built from 14 residues. Germline assignment: CDR1 MGHRA and CDR2 YSYEKL. The CDR3 region is CASSQDARDQPQHF. Written as DNA, the CDR3 is TGCGCCAGCAGCCAAGATGCCCGGGATCAGCCCCAGCATTTT.

The chain combines TRBV19 with TRBJ1-1; 7 nucleotides agree with TRBD1. Germline CDR1 and CDR2: LNHDA and SQIVND (reference sequence). This CDR3 comprises 14 residues. V was pared by 8 bases and J by 1 base, with 7 bases of the junction left unmatched. The CDR3 reads CASGYRGANTEAFF. In DNA form, the CDR3 reads TGTGCCAGTGGATACAGGGGAGCGAACACTGAAGCTTTCTTT.

This clonotype was counted a few times. This chain connects TRBV12-3 or TRBV12-4 to TRBJ1-1, with a tentative D call TRBD1 (5 bases). V lost 7 bases and J lost 1, with 13 bases in between. This CDR3 contains 14 residues. CDR3 protein: CASITAGENTEAFF. In DNA form, the CDR3 reads TGTGCCAGCATCACCGCGGGGGAGAACACTGAAGCTTTCTTT.

This clonotype has a count of ten or more. V usage is TRBV5-1 and J usage is TRBJ2-2; unclear D gene. This CDR3 is built from 15 residues. V gave up 0 bases and J gave up 4 bases, with 10 bases separating them. Germline V gene data show CDR1 as SGHRS and CDR2 as YFSETQ. CDR3 loop: CASSLDSPVTGELFF. CDR3 nucleotide sequence: TGCGCCAGCAGCTTGGATAGCCCAGTCACCGGGGAGCTGTTTTTT.

CDR3 bases: TGTGCCAGCAGCTTATTTGAGGGAAGGGATGGCTACACCTTC. The encoded protein is CASSLFEGRDGYTF. The chain uses TRBV7-9 and TRBJ1-2, with unresolved D. The CDR3 runs to 14 residues. The germline gives CDR1 SEHNR, CDR2 FQNEAQ (reference sequence). Trimming pared 2 bases from V and 6 bases from J, leaving 13 bases between.